A single sample gave rise to the 26 T cell receptor beta chains below, sequenced in a study of cytomegalovirus exposure and HLA in healthy donors. Clones were sequenced by immunoSEQ multiplex PCR, and TCRdb holds only the in-frame ones, with some missing. The sample records approximately 120,000 clones, around nine tenths being singletons. Sequenced sample: PBMCs. The receptor set was obtained from a woman younger than 35 in good health and CMV-seronegative.

Written as DNA, the CDR3 is TGTGCCAGCAGTCACTCCTCTTACAGGCCCAATCAGCCCCAGCATTTT. This codes for CASSHSSYRPNQPQHF. The chain has TRBV28 and TRBJ1-5, with a tentative D call TRBD1 (5 bases). The ends were cut back, 5 bases at V and 3 bases at J, with 17 bases in the middle. The CDR3 is 16 amino acids. Germline CDR1 MDHEN, CDR2 SYDVKM. Full variable domain (rest looked up from reference TRBV28 and TRBJ1-5): DVKVTQSSRYLVKRTGEKVFLECVQDMDHENMFWYRQDPGLGLRLIYFSYDVKMKEKGDIPEGYSVSREKKERFSLILESASTNQTSMYLCASSHSSYRPNQPQHFGDGTRLSIL.

This clone was counted only a few times. The rearrangement links TRBV18 to TRBJ2-7, with a possible D match to TRBD1 (5 bases). This CDR3 is 14 amino acids long. Trimming removed 0 bases from V and 2 bases from J, with 8 bases in between. Germline values: CDR1 KGHSH, CDR2 LQKENI. In DNA, the CDR3 is TGTGCCAGCTCACCACCGTCCAGGGCCTACGAGCAGTACTTC. Translating gives CASSPPSRAYEQYF.

This clone was found a few times. This chain links TRBV19 with TRBJ1-1; D may be TRBD1 (5 bases). V was trimmed by 6 bases and J by 3 bases, leaving 8 bases between them. Germline CDR1 is LNHDA and CDR2 is SQIVND (reference sequence). The CDR3 runs 12 residues. In nucleotides, the CDR3 is TGTGCCAGTAGCGAAGGGGACACTGAAGCTTTCTTT. Translated, it gives CASSEGDTEAFF. The full variable domain, rest sourced from reference TRBV19 and TRBJ1-1, is DGGITQSPKYLFRKEGQNVTLSCEQNLNHDAMYWYRQDPGQGLRLIYYSQIVNDFQKGDIAEGYSVSREKKESFPLTVTSAQKNPTAFYLCASSEGDTEAFFGQGTRLTVV.

The rearrangement links TRBV5-6 to TRBJ2-7; TRBD1 agrees at 8 bases. Trimming cost V 2 bases and J 7 bases; bases outside gene matches: 5. This CDR3 comprises 13 residues. The germline gives CDR1 SGHDT, CDR2 YYEEEE. The CDR3 protein is CASSLTYRGEQYF. As DNA, the CDR3 is TGTGCCAGCAGCTTAACCTACAGGGGGGAGCAGTACTTC.

V is TRBV9 and J is TRBJ1-2, with TRBD1 matching 7 bases. The CDR3 runs to 15 residues. Germline V gene sequence: CDR1 SGDLS, CDR2 YYNGEE. Germline trimming cut 2 bases from V and 4 bases from J; bases unmatched to any gene: 8. The CDR3 is CASSVNPTGTYGYTF. The CDR3 nucleotides read TGTGCCAGCAGCGTCAATCCGACAGGGACCTATGGCTACACCTTC.

The chain combines TRBV28 with TRBJ2-5; the match to TRBD1 covers 7 bases. The V gene's germline CDR1 is MDHEN and CDR2 SYDVKM. The CDR3 loop spans 15 amino acids. Germline trimming cut 5 bases from V and 4 bases from J; bases unmatched to any gene: 10. CDR3 sequence reads: CASSTLTGRPETQYF. Here the CDR3 DNA reads TGTGCCAGCAGTACTTTGACAGGGCGTCCAGAGACCCAGTACTTC.

The chain uses TRBV29-1 and TRBJ1-2; D is unresolved. V lost 5 bases and J 3 bases, leaving 7 bases between the germline ends. Germline assignment: CDR1 SQVTM and CDR2 ANQGSEA. The CDR3 sequence is 11 residues long. CDR3 amino acids: CSVPADYGYTF. The CDR3 nucleotides read TGCAGCGTTCCGGCGGACTATGGCTACACCTTC. Drawing the rest from reference TRBV29-1 and TRBJ1-2, the complete variable domain is SAVISQKPSRDICQRGTSLTIQCQVDSQVTMMFWYRQQPGQSLTLIATANQGSEATYESGFVIDKFPISRPNLTFSTLTVSNMSPEDSSIYLCSVPADYGYTFGSGTRLTVV.

The V call is TRBV18, the J call TRBJ2-3; TRBD2 matches 8 bases. The junction had 9 bases not matched to a gene; V was cut back by 4 bases and J by 3 bases. The germline V gene encodes CDR1 KGHSH and CDR2 LQKENI. This CDR3 is 16 amino acids long. The CDR3, as DNA: TGTGCCAGCTCACTTAGGTCGGGACTAGAGACAGATACGCAGTATTTT. As protein: CASSLRSGLETDTQYF. Together with reference TRBV18 and TRBJ2-3, the CDR3 gives the full variable domain: NAGVMQNPRHLVRRRGQEARLRCSPMKGHSHVYWYRQLPEEGLKFMVYLQKENIIDESGMPKERFSAEFPKEGPSILRIQQVVRGDSAAYFCASSLRSGLETDTQYFGPGTRLTVL.

This clone came up once. The CDR3 coding sequence is TGTGCCAGCTCACCAGACAAGTTGAACACTGAAGCTTTCTTT. Translation: CASSPDKLNTEAFF. The V gene is TRBV18, the J gene TRBJ1-1, with D unresolved. This CDR3 has 14 residues. V lost 2 bases and J 0 bases, leaving 7 bases between the germline ends. The germline gives CDR1 KGHSH, CDR2 LQKENI.

A single count supports this clone. This chain uses TRBV19 with TRBJ2-6; TRBD1 aligns across 7 bases. The germline CDR1 and CDR2 sequences are LNHDA and SQIVND (reference sequence). Losses at the gene ends were 6 bases for V and 4 bases for J; bases not matched to a gene: 9. The CDR3 has 16 residues. CDR3 loop: CASSPPGQAGANVLTF. The CDR3 region has the DNA TGTGCCAGTAGCCCCCCCGGACAGGCCGGGGCCAACGTCCTGACTTTC. Drawing the rest from reference TRBV19 and TRBJ2-6, the complete variable domain is DGGITQSPKYLFRKEGQNVTLSCEQNLNHDAMYWYRQDPGQGLRLIYYSQIVNDFQKGDIAEGYSVSREKKESFPLTVTSAQKNPTAFYLCASSPPGQAGANVLTFGAGSRLTVL.

This chain joins TRBV5-3 and TRBJ1-2; D perhaps matches TRBD1 (6 bases). TRBV5-3 is noted as an ORF with a role that remains uncertain. The CDR3 sequence is 20 residues long. The V end was cut by 4 bases, the J end by 3 bases, with 31 bases between. For the CDR3, the DNA is TGTGCCAGAAGCCGAAAAGGAGATACAGGGAAGGGGCTTGTTGACTATGGCTACACCTTC. This encodes CARSRKGDTGKGLVDYGYTF.

The chain is built from TRBV5-1 and TRBJ2-7, with 7 bases that match TRBD2. CDR3 length equals 14 residues. J was trimmed by 7 bases and V by 0 bases; bases with no gene match: 7. Germline CDR1 is SGHRS and CDR2 is YFSETQ. The CDR3 nucleotides are TGCGCCAGCAGCTTGGGACTAGCTAATAGAGAGCAGTACTTC. It encodes CASSLGLANREQYF.

The CDR3 protein is CASSLRGGTGELFF. CDR3 sequence (DNA): TGTGCCAGCAGCTTACGGGGAGGCACCGGGGAGCTGTTTTTT. The V and J genes are TRBV7-9 and TRBJ2-2, with a tentative D call TRBD2 (6 bases). Between the trimmed V and J ends, which lost 2 bases and 4 bases, there was a span of 8 bases. The CDR3 sequence is 14 residues long. The germline V gene encodes CDR1 SEHNR and CDR2 FQNEAQ (reference sequence).

The V call is TRBV4-2, the J call TRBJ1-1; no definite D call. The CDR3 runs 14 residues. Trimming took 0 bases from V and 11 from J, leaving 16 bases between them. Germline loops: CDR1 LGHNA, CDR2 YNFKEQ. This CDR3 reads CASSQETLSGSAFF. CDR3 nucleotides: TGTGCCAGCAGCCAAGAGACTTTATCGGGGAGTGCTTTCTTT.

The chain links TRBV28 to TRBJ2-5; 16 bases align to TRBD2. V was pared by 3 bases and J by 4 bases, with 14 bases of the junction left unmatched. The CDR3 length is 20 residues. From germline, CDR1 is MDHEN and CDR2 SYDVKM. The chain's CDR3 is CASSFNSGTSGGAVVETQYF. In DNA form, the CDR3 reads TGTGCCAGCAGTTTCAACTCCGGGACTAGCGGGGGGGCTGTCGTAGAGACCCAGTACTTC. Looking up the rest from reference TRBV28 and TRBJ2-5 gives the full variable domain: DVKVTQSSRYLVKRTGEKVFLECVQDMDHENMFWYRQDPGLGLRLIYFSYDVKMKEKGDIPEGYSVSREKKERFSLILESASTNQTSMYLCASSFNSGTSGGAVVETQYFGPGTRLLVL.

V usage is TRBV19 and J usage is TRBJ1-1; D gene unclear. Germline assignment: CDR1 LNHDA and CDR2 SQIVND (reference sequence). With 0 bases removed from V and 4 bases from J, the gap between germline ends came to 12 bases. The CDR3 contains 15 residues. This chain's CDR3 is CASSIDHKASTEAFF. In nucleotides, the CDR3 is TGTGCCAGTAGTATAGATCATAAAGCTAGCACTGAAGCTTTCTTT. Full variable domain (remainder filled in from reference TRBV19 and TRBJ1-1): DGGITQSPKYLFRKEGQNVTLSCEQNLNHDAMYWYRQDPGQGLRLIYYSQIVNDFQKGDIAEGYSVSREKKESFPLTVTSAQKNPTAFYLCASSIDHKASTEAFFGQGTRLTVV.

The table lists this clone with a count of one. This rearrangement joins TRBV28 to TRBJ1-5; D perhaps matches TRBD1 (5 bases). The CDR3 runs to 14 residues. Germline V gene data show CDR1 as MDHEN and CDR2 as SYDVKM. The V gene lost 5 bases and the J gene lost 6 bases, with 14 bases spanning the gap. The CDR3 region has the DNA TGTGCCAGCAGTATGACCGCGGGGGGTCAGCCCCAGCATTTT. It is translated as CASSMTAGGQPQHF.

The chain has TRBV19 and TRBJ1-5; D possibly corresponds to TRBD1 (6 bases). CDR3 length equals 15 residues. V was shortened by 5 bases and J by 6 bases, with 17 bases between the two germline ends. Per the germline V gene, CDR1 is LNHDA and CDR2 is SQIVND (reference sequence). The chain's CDR3 is CASSPGTIGPQPQHF. As DNA, the CDR3 is TGTGCCAGTAGTCCGGGGACAATCGGGCCTCAGCCCCAGCATTTT.

The rearrangement links TRBV13 to TRBJ2-3; 12 positions match TRBD2. This CDR3 contains 18 residues. The germline gives CDR1 PRHDT, CDR2 FYEKMQ (reference sequence). V shed 2 bases, J shed 2 bases, and the junction held 8 bases outside the gene matches. The CDR3 spells CASSLPASGRANTDTQYF. The CDR3 coding sequence is TGTGCCAGCAGCTTACCGGCTAGCGGGAGGGCTAACACAGATACGCAGTATTTT.

Here the CDR3 DNA reads TGTGCCAGCAGCGGGACAGGGGGCCTGGGATATGGCTACACCTTC. Its protein is CASSGTGGLGYGYTF. V gene TRBV5-5 combines with J gene TRBJ1-2, with 12 bases matching TRBD1. V trimming: 4 bases; J trimming: 5 bases; junction bases outside the gene matches: 6. The CDR3 consists of 15 residues. The V gene's germline CDR1 is SGHKS and CDR2 YYEKEE (reference sequence).

The CDR3 region has the DNA TGTGCCAGCGGGACAGCGAACACTGAAGCTTTCTTT. Its translation is CASGTANTEAFF. The J gene is TRBJ1-1, the V gene TRBV28; 7 nucleotides agree with TRBD1. Trimming took 8 bases from V and 1 from J; bases not matched to a gene: 1. The CDR3 is 12 amino acids. The germline gives CDR1 MDHEN, CDR2 SYDVKM.

The rearrangement uses TRBV4-3 and TRBJ2-3; 7 bases fit TRBD2. The J segment lost 0 bases and the V segment lost 4 bases, leaving 4 bases of the junction unmatched. Germline CDR1 LGHNA, CDR2 YSLEER. This CDR3 spans 15 amino acids. DNA of the CDR3: TGCGCCAGCAGCCGGGACTACCGAAGCACAGATACGCAGTATTTT. It specifies CASSRDYRSTDTQYF.

The chain joins TRBV28 to TRBJ2-1; 10 nucleotides line up with TRBD1. Germline trimming cut 4 bases from V and 8 bases from J; bases unmatched to any gene: 5. CDR3 length: 14 residues. Germline CDR1 and CDR2: MDHEN and SYDVKM. CDR3 coding DNA: TGTGCCAGCAGTTCGTGGACAGGGGGGGATGAGCAGTTCTTC. This translates into CASSSWTGGDEQFF. Looking up the rest from reference TRBV28 and TRBJ2-1 gives the full variable domain: DVKVTQSSRYLVKRTGEKVFLECVQDMDHENMFWYRQDPGLGLRLIYFSYDVKMKEKGDIPEGYSVSREKKERFSLILESASTNQTSMYLCASSSWTGGDEQFFGPGTRLTVL.

This clone was seen only once. This specimen includes other DNA sequences encoding the same CDR3. V usage is TRBV5-1 and J usage is TRBJ1-2, with no clear D. The CDR3 totals 13 residues. Germline CDR1 and CDR2: SGHRS and YFSETQ. V lost 0 bases, J lost 2 bases, and 5 bases lay in between. Here the CDR3 reads CASSLGQNYGYTF. The CDR3 DNA reads TGCGCCAGCAGCTTGGGGCAGAACTATGGCTACACCTTC.

This rearrangement joins TRBV18 to TRBJ2-1; a weak D match, TRBD2 (5 bases). Germline V CDR1 and CDR2: KGHSH, LQKENI. The CDR3 is 15 residues long. V was clipped by 5 bases and J by 1 base, with 12 bases between them. CDR3 in amino acids: CASSGYGKSYNEQFF. The CDR3 DNA sequence: TGTGCCAGCTCAGGGTACGGGAAATCCTACAATGAGCAGTTCTTC.

The chain is built from TRBV9 and TRBJ2-5; TRBD1 aligns across 8 bases. Germline V gene sequence: CDR1 SGDLS, CDR2 YYNGEE. The CDR3 extends over 15 amino acids. Germline trimming cut 4 bases from V and 1 base from J; bases unmatched to any gene: 6. The CDR3: CASSPRGTGQETQYF. Here the CDR3 DNA reads TGTGCCAGCAGCCCACGAGGGACAGGCCAAGAGACCCAGTACTTC.